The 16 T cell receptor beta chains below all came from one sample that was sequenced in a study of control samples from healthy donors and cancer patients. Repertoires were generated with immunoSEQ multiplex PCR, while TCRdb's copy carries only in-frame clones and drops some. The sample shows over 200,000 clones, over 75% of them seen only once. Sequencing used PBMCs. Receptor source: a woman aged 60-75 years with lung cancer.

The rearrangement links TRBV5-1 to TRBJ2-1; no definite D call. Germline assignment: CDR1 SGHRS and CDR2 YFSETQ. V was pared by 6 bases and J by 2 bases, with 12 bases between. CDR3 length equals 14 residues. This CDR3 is CASKPDLTYNEQFF. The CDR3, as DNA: TGCGCCAGCAAGCCCGACCTAACCTACAATGAGCAGTTCTTC.

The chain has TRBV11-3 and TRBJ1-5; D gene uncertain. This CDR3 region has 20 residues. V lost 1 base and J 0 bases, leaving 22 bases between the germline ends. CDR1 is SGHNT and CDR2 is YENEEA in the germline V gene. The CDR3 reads CASSLVVIWVCPLSNQPQHF. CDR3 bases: TGTGCCAGCAGCTTAGTGGTGATTTGGGTTTGCCCACTTAGCAATCAGCCCCAGCATTTT.

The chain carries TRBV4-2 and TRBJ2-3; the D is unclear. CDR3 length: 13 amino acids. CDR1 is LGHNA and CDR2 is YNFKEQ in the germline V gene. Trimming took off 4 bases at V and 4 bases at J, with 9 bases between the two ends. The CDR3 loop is CASSPRVADTQYF. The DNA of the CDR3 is TGTGCCAGCAGCCCCCGTGTTGCAGATACGCAGTATTTT.

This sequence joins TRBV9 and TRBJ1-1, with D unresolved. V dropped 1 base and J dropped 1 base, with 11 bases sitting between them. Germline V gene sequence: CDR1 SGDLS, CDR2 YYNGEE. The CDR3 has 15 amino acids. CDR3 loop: CASSVFVGPNTEAFF. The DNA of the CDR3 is TGTGCCAGCAGCGTATTTGTAGGCCCGAACACTGAAGCTTTCTTT.

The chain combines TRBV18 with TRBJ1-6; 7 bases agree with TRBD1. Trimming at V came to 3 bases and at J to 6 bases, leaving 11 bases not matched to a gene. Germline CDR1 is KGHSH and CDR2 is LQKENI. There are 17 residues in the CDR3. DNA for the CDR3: TGTGCCAGCTCACCCCAATTACCGGGACAGACTAATTCACCCCTCCACTTT. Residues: CASSPQLPGQTNSPLHF.

The CDR3 is CASRERQGQGSPLHF. The CDR3 region has the DNA TGTGCCAGCAGGGAGAGACAGGGTCAAGGTTCACCCCTCCACTTT. The chain uses TRBV28 and TRBJ1-6; 7 nucleotides agree with TRBD1. Germline trimming cut 6 bases from V and 9 bases from J; bases unmatched to any gene: 11. This CDR3 has 15 amino acids. Germline V gives CDR1 MDHEN, CDR2 SYDVKM.

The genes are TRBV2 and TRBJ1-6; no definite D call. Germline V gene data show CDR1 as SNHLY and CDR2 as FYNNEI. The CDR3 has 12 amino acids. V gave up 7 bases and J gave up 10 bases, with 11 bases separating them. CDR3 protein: CASTTSVSPLHF. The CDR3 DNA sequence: TGTGCCAGCACCACAAGTGTCTCACCCCTCCACTTT.

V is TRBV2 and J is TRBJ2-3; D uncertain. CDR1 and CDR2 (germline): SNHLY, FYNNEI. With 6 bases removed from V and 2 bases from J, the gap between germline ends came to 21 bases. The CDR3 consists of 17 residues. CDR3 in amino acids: CASSYTETPVVTDTQYF. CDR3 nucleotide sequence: TGTGCCAGCAGCTACACCGAGACTCCCGTAGTCACAGATACGCAGTATTTT.

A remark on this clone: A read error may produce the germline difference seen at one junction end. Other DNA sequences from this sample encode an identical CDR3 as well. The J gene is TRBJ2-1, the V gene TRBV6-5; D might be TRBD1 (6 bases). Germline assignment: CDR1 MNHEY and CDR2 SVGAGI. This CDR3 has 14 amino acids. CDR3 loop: CATQQGTSYNEQFF. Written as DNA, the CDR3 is TGTGCCACCCAACAGGGAACTTCCTACAATGAGCAATTCTTC.

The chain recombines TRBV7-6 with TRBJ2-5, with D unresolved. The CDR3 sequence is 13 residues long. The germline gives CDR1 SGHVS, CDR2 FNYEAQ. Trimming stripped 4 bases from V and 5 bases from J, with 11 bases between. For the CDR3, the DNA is TGTGCCAGCAGCTCCGTACCCAGGGAGACCCAGTACTTC. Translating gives CASSSVPRETQYF. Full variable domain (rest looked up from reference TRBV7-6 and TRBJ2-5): GAGVSQSPRYKVTKRGQDVALRCDPISGHVSLYWYRQALGQGPEFLTYFNYEAQQDKSGLPNDRFSAERPEGSISTLTIQRTEQRDSAMYRCASSSVPRETQYFGPGTRLLVL.

The CDR3, as DNA: TGTGCCAGCAGGGATCACGGGATTAACAATGAGCAGTTCTTC. It specifies CASRDHGINNEQFF. The genes are TRBV3-1 (or the pseudogene TRBV3-2) and TRBJ2-1; D might be TRBD2 (5 bases). CDR3 length: 14 residues. From germline, CDR1 is LGHDT and CDR2 YNNKEL (reference sequence). V lost 6 bases and J 5 bases, leaving 14 bases between the germline ends.

CDR3 in DNA: TGTGCTAGTGGTTTGTCAGGACAGGGTACAGGTGAGCAGTTCTTC. This sequence encodes CASGLSGQGTGEQFF. The chain joins TRBV12-5 to TRBJ2-1, with 8 nucleotides matching TRBD1. Unmatched junction bases numbered 9, after V lost 2 bases and J lost 9 bases. The germline V gene encodes CDR1 LGHNT and CDR2 FRNRAP. CDR3 length equals 15 residues.

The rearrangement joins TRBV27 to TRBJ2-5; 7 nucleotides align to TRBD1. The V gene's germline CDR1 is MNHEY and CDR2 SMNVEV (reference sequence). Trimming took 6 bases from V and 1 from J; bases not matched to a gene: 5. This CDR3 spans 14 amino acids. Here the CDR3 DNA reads TGTGCCAGCAGCACAGGGGCCTTCCAAGAGACCCAGTACTTC. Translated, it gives CASSTGAFQETQYF.

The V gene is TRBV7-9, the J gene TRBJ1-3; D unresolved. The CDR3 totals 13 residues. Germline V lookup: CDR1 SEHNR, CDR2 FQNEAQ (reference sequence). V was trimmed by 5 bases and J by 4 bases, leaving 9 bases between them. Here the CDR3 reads CASSPLRGNTIYF. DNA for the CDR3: TGTGCCAGCAGCCCCCTTAGGGGAAACACCATATATTTT.

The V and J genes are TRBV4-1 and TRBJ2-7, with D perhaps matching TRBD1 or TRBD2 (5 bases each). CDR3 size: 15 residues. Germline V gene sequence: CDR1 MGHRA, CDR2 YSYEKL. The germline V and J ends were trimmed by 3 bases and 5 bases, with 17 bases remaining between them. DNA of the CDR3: TGCGCCAGCAGCCAGAGGACTCGGGGCAGGGACGAGCAGTACTTC. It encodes CASSQRTRGRDEQYF.

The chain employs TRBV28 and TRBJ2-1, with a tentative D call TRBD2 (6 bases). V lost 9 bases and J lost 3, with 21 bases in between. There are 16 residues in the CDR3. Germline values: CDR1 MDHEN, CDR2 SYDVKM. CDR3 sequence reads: CASFETGAENYNEQFF. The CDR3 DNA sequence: TGTGCCAGTTTCGAGACGGGAGCGGAGAACTACAATGAGCAGTTCTTC.